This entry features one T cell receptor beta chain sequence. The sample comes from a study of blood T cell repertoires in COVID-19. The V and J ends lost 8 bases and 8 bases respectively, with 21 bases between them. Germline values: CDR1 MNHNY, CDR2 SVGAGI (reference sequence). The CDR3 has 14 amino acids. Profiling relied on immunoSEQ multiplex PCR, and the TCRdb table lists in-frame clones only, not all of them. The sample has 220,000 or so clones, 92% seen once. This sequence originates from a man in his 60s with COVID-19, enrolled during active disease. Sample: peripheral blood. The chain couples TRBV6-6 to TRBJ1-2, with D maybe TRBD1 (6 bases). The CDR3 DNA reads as TGTGCCAGCCAAAGACAGGACCTCCTGGGGGGCTACACCTTC. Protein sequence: CASQRQDLLGGYTF.